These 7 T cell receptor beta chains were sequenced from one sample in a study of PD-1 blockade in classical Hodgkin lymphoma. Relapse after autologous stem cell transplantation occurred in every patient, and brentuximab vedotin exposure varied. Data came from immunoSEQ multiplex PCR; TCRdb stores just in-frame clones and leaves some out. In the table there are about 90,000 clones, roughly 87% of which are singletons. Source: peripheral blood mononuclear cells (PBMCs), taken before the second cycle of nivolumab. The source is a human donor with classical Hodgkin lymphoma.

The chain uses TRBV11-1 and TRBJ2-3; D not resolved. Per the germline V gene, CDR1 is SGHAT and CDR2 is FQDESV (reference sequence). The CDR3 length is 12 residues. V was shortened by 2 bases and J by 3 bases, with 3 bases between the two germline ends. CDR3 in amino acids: CASSLRTDTQYF. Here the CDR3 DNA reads TGTGCCAGCAGCTTAAGGACAGATACGCAGTATTTT.

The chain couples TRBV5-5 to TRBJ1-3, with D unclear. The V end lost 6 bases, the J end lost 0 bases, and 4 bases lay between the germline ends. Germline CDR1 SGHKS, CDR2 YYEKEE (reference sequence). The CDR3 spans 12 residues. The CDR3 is CASTSSGNTIYF. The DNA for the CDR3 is TGTGCCAGCACCAGCTCTGGAAACACCATATATTTT.

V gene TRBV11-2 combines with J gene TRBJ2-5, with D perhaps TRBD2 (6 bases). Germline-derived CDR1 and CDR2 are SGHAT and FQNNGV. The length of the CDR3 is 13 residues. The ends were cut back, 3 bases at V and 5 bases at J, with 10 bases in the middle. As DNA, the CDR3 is TGTGCCAGCAGCTTGTGGGGACTGGAGACCCAGTACTTC. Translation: CASSLWGLETQYF.

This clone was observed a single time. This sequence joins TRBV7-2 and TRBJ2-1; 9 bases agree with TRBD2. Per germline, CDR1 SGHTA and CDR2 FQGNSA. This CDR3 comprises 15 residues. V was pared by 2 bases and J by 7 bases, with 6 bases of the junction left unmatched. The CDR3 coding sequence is TGTGCCAGCAGCTTAAGGCGGGGGGGCCTTAATGAGCAGTTCTTC. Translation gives CASSLRRGGLNEQFF.

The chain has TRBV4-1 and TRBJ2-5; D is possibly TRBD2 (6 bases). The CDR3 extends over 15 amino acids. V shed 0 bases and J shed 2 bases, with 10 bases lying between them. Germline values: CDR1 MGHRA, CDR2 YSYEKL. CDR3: CASSQEGLSQETQYF. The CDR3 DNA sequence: TGCGCCAGCAGCCAAGAAGGACTAAGTCAAGAGACCCAGTACTTC.

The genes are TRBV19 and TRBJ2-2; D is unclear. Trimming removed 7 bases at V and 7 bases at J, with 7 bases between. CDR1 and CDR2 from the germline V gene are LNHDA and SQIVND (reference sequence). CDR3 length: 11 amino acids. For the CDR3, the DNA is TGTGCCAGTATTTCGGTCGGGGAGCTGTTTTTT. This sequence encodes CASISVGELFF. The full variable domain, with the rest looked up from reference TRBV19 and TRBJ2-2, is DGGITQSPKYLFRKEGQNVTLSCEQNLNHDAMYWYRQDPGQGLRLIYYSQIVNDFQKGDIAEGYSVSREKKESFPLTVTSAQKNPTAFYLCASISVGELFFGEGSRLTVL.

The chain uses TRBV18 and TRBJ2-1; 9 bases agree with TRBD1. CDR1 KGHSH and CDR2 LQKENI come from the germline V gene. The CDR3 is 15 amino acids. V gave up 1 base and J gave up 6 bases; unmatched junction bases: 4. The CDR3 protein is CASSPQQGASNEQFF. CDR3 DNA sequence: TGTGCCAGCTCACCACAACAGGGGGCGTCCAATGAGCAGTTCTTC. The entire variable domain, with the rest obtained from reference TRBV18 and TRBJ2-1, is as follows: NAGVMQNPRHLVRRRGQEARLRCSPMKGHSHVYWYRQLPEEGLKFMVYLQKENIIDESGMPKERFSAEFPKEGPSILRIQQVVRGDSAAYFCASSPQQGASNEQFFGPGTRLTVL.